What follows are 10 T cell receptor beta chains derived from one specimen sequenced in a study of CD8 T cells in Susac syndrome. Reverse transcription of roughly 0.5 to 1 ug RNA was performed with random hexamers. TCRdb re-analysed the immunoSEQ multiplex PCR reads in MiXCR, keeping a single row per CDR3 protein. In the table there are 300,000 to 350,000 distinct CDR3 sequences, around 92% of which are singletons. Sequencing input: CD4+ T cells from PBMCs. These receptors all come from a human donor with multiple sclerosis.

The chain uses TRBV7-9 and TRBJ1-6, with TRBD1 as a possible D gene (6 bases). Per the germline V gene, CDR1 is SEHNR and CDR2 is FQNEAQ (reference sequence). The CDR3 is made up of 15 amino acids. V lost 5 bases and J 9 bases, leaving 17 bases between the germline ends. The CDR3 DNA is TGTGCCAGCAGCCCCCGGTCAGGGGAAGGTTCACCCCTCCACTTT. It codes for CASSPRSGEGSPLHF.

A single count supports this clonotype. The chain couples TRBV18 to TRBJ2-7; D remains unclear. Germline values: CDR1 KGHSH, CDR2 LQKENI. Trimming left V 1 base short and J 5 bases short, with 12 bases between. CDR3 length: 14 amino acids. CDR3 protein: CASSPLATEDEQYF. The CDR3, as DNA: TGTGCCAGCTCACCACTGGCAACTGAAGACGAGCAGTACTTC. Looking up the rest from reference TRBV18 and TRBJ2-7 gives the full variable domain: NAGVMQNPRHLVRRRGQEARLRCSPMKGHSHVYWYRQLPEEGLKFMVYLQKENIIDESGMPKERFSAEFPKEGPSILRIQQVVRGDSAAYFCASSPLATEDEQYFGPGTRLTVT.

This clonotype was detected only once. The chain carries TRBV28 and TRBJ2-7; no definite D call. From germline, CDR1 is MDHEN and CDR2 SYDVKM. Deletions cut 2 bases from V and 9 bases from J, with 11 bases between. CDR3 size: 12 residues. DNA of the CDR3: TGTGCCAGCAGTTTAGGTCTGTTGGTGCAGTACTTC. This sequence encodes CASSLGLLVQYF.

The V gene is TRBV6-2 or TRBV6-3, the J gene TRBJ2-7; D is undetermined. V was cut by 0 bases and J by 2 bases, with 11 bases left in between. The V gene's germline CDR1 is MNHEY and CDR2 SVGEGT. CDR3 length: 15 amino acids. This CDR3 is CASSYSPEKAYEQYF. For the CDR3, the DNA is TGTGCCAGCAGTTACTCTCCCGAAAAAGCCTACGAGCAGTACTTC.

This sequence joins TRBV7-3 and TRBJ2-2; TRBD1 matches 7 bases. CDR3 size: 15 residues. Germline V gene data show CDR1 as SGHTA and CDR2 as FQGTGA. The junction had 2 bases not matched to a gene; V was cut back by 1 base and J by 3 bases. CDR3 DNA: TGTGCCAGCAGCTTAAGACAGGGAGACACCGGGGAGCTGTTTTTT. As protein: CASSLRQGDTGELFF. Full variable domain (rest looked up from reference TRBV7-3 and TRBJ2-2): GAGVSQTPSNKVTEKGKYVELRCDPISGHTALYWYRQSLGQGPEFLIYFQGTGAADDSGLPNDRFFAVRPEGSVSTLKIQRTERGDSAVYLCASSLRQGDTGELFFGEGSRLTVL.

This sequence joins TRBV3-1 and TRBJ2-1, with D possibly being TRBD2 (6 bases). Trimming took 1 base from V and 8 from J, leaving 15 bases between them. The CDR3 length is 15 residues. In germline, CDR1 is LGHDT, CDR2 YNNKEL (reference sequence). CDR3: CASSQVTRRSDEQFF. The CDR3 DNA sequence: TGTGCCAGCAGCCAAGTGACTAGACGCTCCGATGAGCAGTTCTTC.

This chain uses TRBV15 with TRBJ2-3; TRBD2 agrees at 7 bases. Unmatched junction bases numbered 13, after V lost 1 base and J lost 9 bases. This CDR3 is built from 16 residues. Germline CDR1 LNHNV, CDR2 YYDKDF (reference sequence). Here the CDR3 DNA reads TGTGCCACCAGCAGAGCGACTAGCAGCGAGGGCCTAACGCAGTATTTT. The encoded protein is CATSRATSSEGLTQYF.

This sequence joins TRBV29-1 and TRBJ1-2; D is undetermined. The length of the CDR3 is 11 residues. V was trimmed by 2 bases and J by 6 bases, leaving 7 bases between them. CDR1 is SQVTM, CDR2 ANQGSEA, per germline. The CDR3 sequence is CSVERRNGYTF. The CDR3 coding sequence is TGCAGCGTTGAACGGAGAAATGGCTACACCTTC. The whole variable domain, filled in from reference TRBV29-1 and TRBJ1-2, reads SAVISQKPSRDICQRGTSLTIQCQVDSQVTMMFWYRQQPGQSLTLIATANQGSEATYESGFVIDKFPISRPNLTFSTLTVSNMSPEDSSIYLCSVERRNGYTFGSGTRLTVV.

In its sample, this clonotype was seen once. V gene TRBV5-6 combines with J gene TRBJ1-1; 10 nucleotides match TRBD1. This CDR3 is 17 amino acids long. Germline V gene sequence: CDR1 SGHDT, CDR2 YYEEEE. Trimming at V came to 5 bases and at J to 0 bases, leaving 10 bases not matched to a gene. CDR3: CASSIDRGRWVNTEAFF. The DNA of the CDR3 is TGTGCCAGCAGTATAGACAGGGGGCGTTGGGTGAACACTGAAGCTTTCTTT. Full variable domain (remainder filled in from reference TRBV5-6 and TRBJ1-1): DAGVTQSPTHLIKTRGQQVTLRCSPKSGHDTVSWYQQALGQGPQFIFQYYEEEERQRGNFPDRFSGHQFPNYSSELNVNALLLGDSALYLCASSIDRGRWVNTEAFFGQGTRLTVV.

This chain links TRBV6-2 or TRBV6-3 with TRBJ2-3; TRBD1 matches at 7 bases. The V segment lost 6 bases and the J segment 5 bases; nucleotides outside the gene matches: 8. This CDR3 spans 14 amino acids. Looked up from germline, CDR1 is MNHEY and CDR2 is SVGEGT. The CDR3, as DNA: TGTGCCAGCAGAGAGGCAGGGGGTAGAGATACGCAGTATTTT. This translates into CASREAGGRDTQYF.